The rows below give T cell receptor beta chains drawn from one sample of a study of cytomegalovirus exposure and HLA in healthy donors. The assay was immunoSEQ multiplex PCR, and TCRdb's table has in-frame clones only and misses some. This table has roughly 130,000 clones, 80% appearing once. Sequenced material: PBMCs. These receptor sequences come from a human donor in good health. Both conserved end residues are part of each CDR3. The D gene is left open where the match is weak. The size of a clone is reported for some rows only, either as once, few or many, or as a class for expanded clones.

D,size,V,J,DNA,CDR3
-,-,TRBV2,TRBJ2-4,TGTGCCAGCAGTGAAGGACTAGCCAAAAACATTCAGTACTTC,CASSEGLAKNIQYF
-,few,TRBV5-1,TRBJ2-5,TGCGCCAGCAGCTTTCTTTCCGCAACGGGGACCCAGTACTTC,CASSFLSATGTQYF
TRBD1,-,TRBV6-6,TRBJ1-5,TGTGCCAGCAGTTGGGACAGGAGGGCTCAGCCCCAGCATTTT,CASSWDRRAQPQHF
TRBD1,-,TRBV29-1,TRBJ1-1,TGCAGCGTGAGACAGGGCTCTTACACTGAAGCTTTCTTT,CSVRQGSYTEAFF
TRBD1,-,TRBV4-1,TRBJ1-5,TGCGCCAGCAGCCAAACCGGGACAGGAGAATGGCCCCAGCATTTT,CASSQTGTGEWPQHF
-,-,TRBV29-1,TRBJ2-2,TGCAGCCAACTCCCAATGAGCCCACCGACATCCGGGGAGCTGTTTTTT,CSQLPMSPPTSGELFF
TRBD2,once,TRBV19,TRBJ2-1,TGTGCCAGTAGACCGACCCTAGCGGGGATGTACAATGAGCAGTTCTTC,CASRPTLAGMYNEQFF
-,-,TRBV5-6,TRBJ1-1,TGTGCCAGCAGCTTGCGAGTGAACACTGAAGCTTTCTTT,CASSLRVNTEAFF
TRBD2,-,TRBV4-1,TRBJ2-1,TGCGCCAGCAGCCAAGGCAGCGGGGGGGCGAATGAGCAGTTCTTC,CASSQGSGGANEQFF
-,-,TRBV15,TRBJ1-3,TGTGCCACCAGCTTAGGCGGGAGCTCTGGAAACACCATATATTTT,CATSLGGSSGNTIYF
-,few,TRBV7-2,TRBJ2-3,TGTGCCAGCAGCTCCACCTGGGGGGGGGCCCTCACAGATACGCAGTATTTT,CASSSTWGGALTDTQYF
-,-,TRBV4-1,TRBJ1-4,TGCGCCAGCAGGGCCGGGAGGACGGAAAAACTGTTTTTT,CASRAGRTEKLFF